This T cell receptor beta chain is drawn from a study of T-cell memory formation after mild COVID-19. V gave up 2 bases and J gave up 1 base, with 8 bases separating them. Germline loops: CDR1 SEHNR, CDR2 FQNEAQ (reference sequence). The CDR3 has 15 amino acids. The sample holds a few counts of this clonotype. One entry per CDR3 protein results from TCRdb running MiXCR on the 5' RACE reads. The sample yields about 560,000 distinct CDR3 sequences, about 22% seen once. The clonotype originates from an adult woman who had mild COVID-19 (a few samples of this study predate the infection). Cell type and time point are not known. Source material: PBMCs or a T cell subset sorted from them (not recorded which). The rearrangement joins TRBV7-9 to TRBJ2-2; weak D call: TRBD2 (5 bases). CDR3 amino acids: CASSLSAGNTGELFF. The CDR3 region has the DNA TGTGCCAGCAGCTTATCGGCGGGGAACACCGGGGAGCTGTTTTTT.